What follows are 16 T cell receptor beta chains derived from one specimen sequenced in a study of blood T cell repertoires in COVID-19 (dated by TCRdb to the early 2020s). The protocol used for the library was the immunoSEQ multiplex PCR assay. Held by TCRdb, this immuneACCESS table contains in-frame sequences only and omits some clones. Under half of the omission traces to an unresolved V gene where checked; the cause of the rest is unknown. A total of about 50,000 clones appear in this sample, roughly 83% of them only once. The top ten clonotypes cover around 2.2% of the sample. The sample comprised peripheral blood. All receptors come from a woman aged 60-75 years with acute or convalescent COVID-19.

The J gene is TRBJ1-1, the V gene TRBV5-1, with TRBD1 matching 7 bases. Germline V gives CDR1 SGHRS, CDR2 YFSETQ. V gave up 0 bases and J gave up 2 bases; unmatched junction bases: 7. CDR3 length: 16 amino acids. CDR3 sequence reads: CASSLGQGSPNTEAFF. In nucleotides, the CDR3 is TGCGCCAGCAGCTTGGGACAGGGCTCTCCAAACACTGAAGCTTTCTTT.

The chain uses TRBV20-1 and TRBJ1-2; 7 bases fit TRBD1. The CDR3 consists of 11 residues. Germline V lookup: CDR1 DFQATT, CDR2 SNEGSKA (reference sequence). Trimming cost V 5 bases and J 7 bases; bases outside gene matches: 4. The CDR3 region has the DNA TGCAGTGCTTTCGACAGGGCTGGCTACACCTTC. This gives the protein CSAFDRAGYTF.

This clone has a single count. The DNA for the CDR3 is TGTGCCACCAGTGAGCCGGGACAGAGGAACGGGGAGCTGTTTTTT. It specifies CATSEPGQRNGELFF. V is TRBV24-1 and J is TRBJ2-2; 7 nucleotides align to TRBD1. Germline loops: CDR1 KGHDR, CDR2 SFDVKD. The V and J ends lost 4 bases and 7 bases, in that order; junction bases with no gene match: 8. The CDR3 has 15 residues.

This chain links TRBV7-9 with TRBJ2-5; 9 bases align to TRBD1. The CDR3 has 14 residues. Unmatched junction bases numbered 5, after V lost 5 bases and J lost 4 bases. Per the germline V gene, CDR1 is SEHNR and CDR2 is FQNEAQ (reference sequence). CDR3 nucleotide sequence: TGTGCCAGCAGCAGACAGGGGGGACTAGAGACCCAGTACTTC. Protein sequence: CASSRQGGLETQYF.

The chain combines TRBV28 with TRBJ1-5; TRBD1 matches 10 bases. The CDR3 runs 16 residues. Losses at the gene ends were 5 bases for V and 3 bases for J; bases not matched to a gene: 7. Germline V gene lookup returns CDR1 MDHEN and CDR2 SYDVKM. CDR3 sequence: CASSPGDRGNNQPQHF. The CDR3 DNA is TGTGCCAGCAGTCCTGGGGACAGGGGCAACAATCAGCCCCAGCATTTT.

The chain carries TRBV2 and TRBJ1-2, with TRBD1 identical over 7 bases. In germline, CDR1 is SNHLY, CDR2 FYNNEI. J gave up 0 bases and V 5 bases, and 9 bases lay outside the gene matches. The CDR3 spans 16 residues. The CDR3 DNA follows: TGTGCCAGCAGTCCGACAGGGATGGCCCCTAACTATGGCTACACCTTC. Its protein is CASSPTGMAPNYGYTF.

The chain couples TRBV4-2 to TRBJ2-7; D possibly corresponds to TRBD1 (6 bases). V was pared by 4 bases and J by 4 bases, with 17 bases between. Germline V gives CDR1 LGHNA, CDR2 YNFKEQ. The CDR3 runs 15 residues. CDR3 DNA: TGTGCCAGCAGCCCAAGACAGGCGACTATATACGAGCAGTACTTC. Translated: CASSPRQATIYEQYF.

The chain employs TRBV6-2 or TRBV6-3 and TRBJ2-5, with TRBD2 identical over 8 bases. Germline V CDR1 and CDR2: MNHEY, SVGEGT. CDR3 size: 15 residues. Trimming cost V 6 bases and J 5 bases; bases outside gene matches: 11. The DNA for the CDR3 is TGTGCCAGCAGCGCGGGACTAGTAGGAGGCGAGACCCAGTACTTC. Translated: CASSAGLVGGETQYF.

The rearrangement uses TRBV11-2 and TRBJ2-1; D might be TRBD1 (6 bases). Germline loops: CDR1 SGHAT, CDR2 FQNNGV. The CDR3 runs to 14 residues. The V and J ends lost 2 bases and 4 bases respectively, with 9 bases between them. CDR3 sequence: CASSLQGQYNEQFF. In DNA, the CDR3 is TGTGCCAGCAGCTTACAAGGACAGTACAATGAGCAGTTCTTC.

CDR3 loop: CASSQRSGGRAGEQFF. CDR3 nucleotides: TGTGCCAGCAGCCAGCGGTCCGGCGGGAGGGCCGGAGAGCAGTTCTTC. The chain employs TRBV3-1 (or the pseudogene TRBV3-2) and TRBJ2-1; 9 nucleotides agree with TRBD2. Germline-derived CDR1 and CDR2 are LGHDT and YNNKEL (reference sequence). The CDR3 has 16 residues. V lost 3 bases to trimming and J lost 10 bases; unmatched junction nucleotides: 13.

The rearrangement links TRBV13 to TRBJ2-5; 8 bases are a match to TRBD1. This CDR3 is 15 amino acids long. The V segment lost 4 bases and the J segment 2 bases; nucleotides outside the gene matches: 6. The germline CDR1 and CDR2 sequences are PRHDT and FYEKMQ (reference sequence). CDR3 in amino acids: CASSSLGTGQETQYF. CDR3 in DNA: TGTGCCAGCAGCTCACTAGGGACAGGACAAGAGACCCAGTACTTC.

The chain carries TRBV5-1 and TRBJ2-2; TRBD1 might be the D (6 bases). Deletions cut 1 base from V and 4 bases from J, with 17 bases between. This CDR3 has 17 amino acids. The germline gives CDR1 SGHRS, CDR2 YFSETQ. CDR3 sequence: CASSLSVRGSGTGELFF. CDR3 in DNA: TGCGCCAGCAGCTTGTCAGTCAGGGGATCGGGCACCGGGGAGCTGTTTTTT.

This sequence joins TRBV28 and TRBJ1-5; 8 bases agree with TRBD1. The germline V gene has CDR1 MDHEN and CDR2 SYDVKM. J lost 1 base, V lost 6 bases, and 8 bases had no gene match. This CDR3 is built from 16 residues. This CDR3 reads CASSPDRTGSNQPQHF. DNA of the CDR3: TGTGCCAGCAGCCCCGATAGGACAGGGAGCAATCAGCCCCAGCATTTT.

The CDR3 DNA sequence: TGTGCCAGTCGAAGAGACTATGGCTACACCTTC. Amino acid sequence: CASRRDYGYTF. The chain uses TRBV5-5 and TRBJ1-2; D gene ambiguous. Germline CDR1 reads SGHKS; CDR2 reads YYEKEE (reference sequence). Trimming left V 8 bases short and J 3 bases short, with 8 bases between. This CDR3 region has 11 residues.

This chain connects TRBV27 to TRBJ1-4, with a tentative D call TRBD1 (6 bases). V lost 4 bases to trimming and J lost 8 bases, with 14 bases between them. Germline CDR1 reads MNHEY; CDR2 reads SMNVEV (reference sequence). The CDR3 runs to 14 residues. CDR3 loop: CASSYTGSGEKLFF. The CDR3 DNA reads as TGTGCCAGCAGTTATACAGGGAGTGGGGAAAAACTGTTTTTT.

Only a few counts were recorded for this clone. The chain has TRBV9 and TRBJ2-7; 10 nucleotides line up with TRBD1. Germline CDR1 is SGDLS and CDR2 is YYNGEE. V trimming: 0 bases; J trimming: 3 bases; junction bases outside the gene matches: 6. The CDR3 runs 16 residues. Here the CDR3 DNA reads TGTGCCAGCAGCGTAGATTCGACAGGGGGCATCTACGAGCAGTACTTC. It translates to CASSVDSTGGIYEQYF.